The following is a T cell receptor (beta chain) sequence with its context. This entry comes from a study of blood T cell repertoires in COVID-19. Turning to the study itself: T cells, B-cell-depleted T cells, or PBMCs provided the cDNA or gDNA that served as material.

TCRdb keeps only in-frame clones here, not all; method: immunoSEQ multiplex PCR. The sample lists about 230,000 clones; about 85% were seen once. Germline assignment: CDR1 MNHNY and CDR2 SVGAGI (reference sequence). This CDR3 region has 12 residues. V was clipped by 2 bases and J by 6 bases, with 7 bases between them. Sequenced sample: peripheral blood. The J gene is TRBJ1-1, the V gene TRBV6-6, with TRBD1 as a possible D gene (5 bases). This TCR was sampled from a woman aged 18-29 years who had recovered from COVID-19. The CDR3 sequence is CASSYQGSEAFF. DNA for the CDR3: TGTGCCAGCAGTTACCAGGGATCTGAAGCTTTCTTT.